This T cell receptor beta chain comes out of a study of control samples from healthy donors and cancer patients. Only in-frame clones appear in the TCRdb table, and some are missing; sequencing was by immunoSEQ multiplex PCR. The sample holds about 180,000 clones, roughly nine tenths seen once. The sequence came from a man aged 25 to 40 in good health. The sequencing sample was made of blood.

CDR3 in amino acids: CASSHRGETQYF. CDR3 sequence (DNA): TGTGCCAGCAGTCACCGAGGGGAGACCCAGTACTTC. The chain carries TRBV3-1 (or the pseudogene TRBV3-2) and TRBJ2-5, with D tentatively TRBD2 (5 bases). CDR3 length: 12 residues. With 6 bases removed from V and 5 bases from J, the gap between germline ends came to 10 bases. Germline V gives CDR1 LGHDT, CDR2 YNNKEL (reference sequence).